This is a list of T cell receptor beta chains from one sample in a study of blood T cell repertoires in COVID-19. Profiling relied on immunoSEQ multiplex PCR, and the TCRdb table lists in-frame clones only, not all of them. The profile shows 200,000 to 300,000 clones, 65% to 90% of them singletons. The sequencing input was peripheral blood. The receptor source for this set is a woman between 65 and 79 years old with acute or convalescent COVID-19. Each CDR3 is given with its conserved first and last residue. The D gene is left open where the match is weak. Clone size is stated in some rows and not others, as once, few, many or a class when expanded.

TGTGCCAGCCGAAACGGTCGGGGCGAGCAGTACTTC	CASRNGRGEQYF	TRBJ2-7	TRBV27	NA	12	NA
TGTGCTAGTGGTTTGGGGACAGGGATGGGTGGAAACACCATATATTTT	CASGLGTGMGGNTIYF	TRBJ1-3	TRBV12-5	few	16	TRBD1
TGTGCCAGCAGCTTAACCCCAGTGTCCCACTCTGGGGCCAACGTCCTGACTTTC	CASSLTPVSHSGANVLTF	TRBJ2-6	TRBV11-2	NA	18	NA
TGTGCCAGCAGTGACGGTGGGGCGCGAACTGAAGCTTTCTTT	CASSDGGARTEAFF	TRBJ1-1	TRBV2	NA	14	NA
TGTGCCAGCAGCCACGGGACTAGCGGACTTTACGAGCAGTACTTC	CASSHGTSGLYEQYF	TRBJ2-7	TRBV7-2	NA	15	TRBD2
TGTGCCAGCAGCCCCCCGGGGGGCAGGAACGAGCAGTACTTC	CASSPPGGRNEQYF	TRBJ2-7	TRBV7-2	NA	14	NA
TGTGCCAGCAGCCGCTGGCAGGGGGTTATGGGCTACACCTTC	CASSRWQGVMGYTF	TRBJ1-2	TRBV3-1/TRBV3-2	NA	14	TRBD1
TGTGCCAGCAGCTTAGGATTGAGGGTAAACTATGGCTACACCTTC	CASSLGLRVNYGYTF	TRBJ1-2	TRBV11-2	NA	15	NA
TGTGCCACCAGTGACTTGGGACTAGCGGGGTTCACCGGGGAGCTGTTTTTT	CATSDLGLAGFTGELFF	TRBJ2-2	TRBV24-1	once	17	TRBD2
TGTGCCAGCAGCTTAGGGGCAGGGGTAAGCGAGCAGTACTTC	CASSLGAGVSEQYF	TRBJ2-7	TRBV7-2	NA	14	NA
TGTGCCAGCAGCTTGCCCGGGACAGGATATCGAGAGACCCAGTACTTC	CASSLPGTGYRETQYF	TRBJ2-5	TRBV5-5	NA	16	TRBD1
TGTGCCAGCAGGGCCGACAGACAGATTGGGGCCAACGTCCTGACTTTC	CASRADRQIGANVLTF	TRBJ2-6	TRBV2	NA	16	NA
TGCGCCAGCAGCTTGGCTGGACAGGTAGAGACCCAGTACTTC	CASSLAGQVETQYF	TRBJ2-5	TRBV5-1	NA	14	TRBD1
TGTGCCAGCAGCCAAGATATGGACTCATTATATGGCTACACCTTC	CASSQDMDSLYGYTF	TRBJ1-2	TRBV4-2	NA	15	NA
TGCGCCAGCAGCCAAGCATGGACTAGCGGGGGGCCACAGTTCTTC	CASSQAWTSGGPQFF	TRBJ2-1	TRBV4-1	NA	15	TRBD2
TGTGCCATCAGTGAGTCGACGGGGGGACCGGCTGAAAAACTGTTTTTT	CAISESTGGPAEKLFF	TRBJ1-4	TRBV10-3	once	16	NA
TGTGCCAGCGACGGACAGGTCTACGAGCAGTACTTC	CASDGQVYEQYF	TRBJ2-7	TRBV21-1	once	12	NA
TGTGCCAGTAGATACAGGGAATTGAATCAGCCCCAGCATTTT	CASRYRELNQPQHF	TRBJ1-5	TRBV19	NA	14	NA
TGTGCCAGCAGTTTATACGGTAGCGGGGGTTTGGAGACCCAGTACTTC	CASSLYGSGGLETQYF	TRBJ2-5	TRBV27	NA	16	TRBD2
TGTGCCAGCAGTGGACAGTTCAATGAGCAGTTCTTC	CASSGQFNEQFF	TRBJ2-1	TRBV2	NA	12	NA
TGTGCCAGCAGCCAAGGCGCAGGGGGTTACGAGCAGTACTTC	CASSQGAGGYEQYF	TRBJ2-7	TRBV14	once	14	TRBD1
TGTGCCATCAGTGACTTCGCAGGGGGCGGAGACATTCAGTACTTC	CAISDFAGGGDIQYF	TRBJ2-4	TRBV10-3	NA	15	TRBD1
TGTGCCAGTGCCCGGCAGGGCAGATATAGCAATCAGCCCCAGCATTTT	CASARQGRYSNQPQHF	TRBJ1-5	TRBV19	NA	16	NA
TGTGCCAGCAGCGAAAAGGGACAGGGGATCACTAACTATGGCTACACCTTC	CASSEKGQGITNYGYTF	TRBJ1-2	TRBV9	NA	17	TRBD1
TGTGCCAGAGAGAACCCGGACAGGGACTCTACCTACGAGCAGTACTTC	CARENPDRDSTYEQYF	TRBJ2-7	TRBV5-3	NA	16	TRBD1
TGTGCCAGCAGCTCTCTGACTTATGGCCTTGCCTACGAGCAGTACTTC	CASSSLTYGLAYEQYF	TRBJ2-7	TRBV5-6	few	16	NA
TGTGCCAGCAGTGAATCGGGGAACTATGGCTACACCTTC	CASSESGNYGYTF	TRBJ1-2	TRBV25-1	NA	13	NA
TGTGCCAGCACGACGGGCGGGGGCTACACCTTC	CASTTGGGYTF	TRBJ1-2	TRBV7-9	once	11	NA
TGTGCCAGCAGCCAGGACAGGGAAGAGCAGTTCTTC	CASSQDREEQFF	TRBJ2-1	TRBV2	NA	12	TRBD1
TGTGCCAGTAGTACGGGACAGGGAGACGAGCAGTACTTC	CASSTGQGDEQYF	TRBJ2-7	TRBV19	NA	13	TRBD1
TGTGCCAGCAGCTATAGCGGAAGGAATCAGCCCCAGCATTTT	CASSYSGRNQPQHF	TRBJ1-5	TRBV7-9	NA	14	NA
TGTGCCAGCAGCTTGGATATGAACTATGGCTACACCTTC	CASSLDMNYGYTF	TRBJ1-2	TRBV5-8	NA	13	NA
TGTGCTAGCAGCTTATCAGTGAACACTGAAGCTTTCTTT	CASSLSVNTEAFF	TRBJ1-1	TRBV7-7	NA	13	NA
TGCGCCAGCAGCTTGGGGGGGGGTGCAAGGCAGCCCCAGCATTTT	CASSLGGGARQPQHF	TRBJ1-5	TRBV5-1	NA	15	NA
TGTGCCTCCCGACTAGCGGGGGGAATAGATACGCAGTATTTT	CASRLAGGIDTQYF	TRBJ2-3	TRBV27	NA	14	TRBD2
TGTGCCAGCAGCCCCCCGATACAGGGCAGCTATGGCTACACCTTC	CASSPPIQGSYGYTF	TRBJ1-2	TRBV7-2	few	15	NA
TGTGCCAGCAGAAAAGGGGGCGCGAACACCGGGGAGCTGTTTTTT	CASRKGGANTGELFF	TRBJ2-2	TRBV7-2	NA	15	TRBD1
TGCGCCAGCAGCTTGGCCCGGGACAGCTCCAATTCACCCCTCCACTTT	CASSLARDSSNSPLHF	TRBJ1-6	TRBV5-1	NA	16	TRBD1
TGTGCCAGCAGTTACGGAGGGGTCGAGACCCAGTACTTC	CASSYGGVETQYF	TRBJ2-5	TRBV6-6	NA	13	NA
TGTGCCAGCAGTTCCCAGGGATGGAATGAGCAGTTCTTC	CASSSQGWNEQFF	TRBJ2-1	TRBV12-3/TRBV12-4	NA	13	NA
TGCGCCAGCAGCCAGATGGGGGGGGACACTGAAGCTTTCTTT	CASSQMGGDTEAFF	TRBJ1-1	TRBV4-3	NA	14	NA
TGTGCCAGCTGCGGACAGGGGAATGTGGCTTTCTTT	CASCGQGNVAFF	TRBJ1-1	TRBV7-9	NA	12	TRBD1
TGCAGCGTAGAAAAAACAGAGAACTATGGCTACACCTTC	CSVEKTENYGYTF	TRBJ1-2	TRBV29-1	NA	13	NA
TGTGCCAGCAGCCCACCACAGGGAAAATCTGAAGCTTTCTTT	CASSPPQGKSEAFF	TRBJ1-1	TRBV7-2	NA	14	NA
TGTGCCAGCAGCCCAGCAGGGGGCGCACATGGCTACACCTTC	CASSPAGGAHGYTF	TRBJ1-2	TRBV7-2	NA	14	TRBD1
TGTGCCAGCAGTGCGGCGGGGGCCCAGTACAATGAGCAGTTCTTC	CASSAAGAQYNEQFF	TRBJ2-1	TRBV6-2/TRBV6-3	NA	15	NA
TGTGCCAGCTCACCAGGCAGTTATAGCAATCAGCCCCAGCATTTT	CASSPGSYSNQPQHF	TRBJ1-5	TRBV18	NA	15	NA
TGTGCCAGCAGTGAGAACATCCCTCGGGATCAGCCCCAGCATTTT	CASSENIPRDQPQHF	TRBJ1-5	TRBV6-1	NA	15	NA
TGTGCCACGATGGACAGCGGGGCAACCACAGATACGCAGTATTTT	CATMDSGATTDTQYF	TRBJ2-3	TRBV24-1	NA	15	NA
TGTGCCAGCAGCTTAGTGGAGGGAATAGGGGAAAAACTGTTTTTT	CASSLVEGIGEKLFF	TRBJ1-4	TRBV7-9	NA	15	NA
TGTGCCAGCAGCCAAGTCTGGACTAGCGGGGGGCCGAACACCGGGGAGCTGTTTTTT	CASSQVWTSGGPNTGELFF	TRBJ2-2	TRBV4-2	NA	19	TRBD2
TGTGCCAGTAGTATTCGACAAATTGGAAACACCATATATTTT	CASSIRQIGNTIYF	TRBJ1-3	TRBV19	NA	14	NA
TGCGCCAGCAGAGTCCAGTTCAATGAGCAGTTCTTC	CASRVQFNEQFF	TRBJ2-1	TRBV5-1	NA	12	NA
TGTGCCAGCAGTTTAGGCCAAGGGGTGAGCAATCAGCCCCAGCATTTT	CASSLGQGVSNQPQHF	TRBJ1-5	TRBV27	NA	16	NA
TGTGCCAGCAGCCGGGACAGCTACTATGGCTACACCTTC	CASSRDSYYGYTF	TRBJ1-2	TRBV6-5	NA	13	TRBD1